The next 27 T cell receptor beta chains were all read from a single sample in a study of blood T cell repertoires in COVID-19. The data were produced by immunoSEQ multiplex PCR, yet TCRdb's version contains in-frame clones alone and is incomplete. This table holds about 120,000 clones, 65% to 85% found once. Sequencing was performed on peripheral blood. These receptors were collected from a woman in her 70s with acute or convalescent COVID-19.

The V and J genes are TRBV18 and TRBJ1-3; D is ambiguous. The CDR3 is made up of 15 amino acids. Germline CDR1 is KGHSH and CDR2 is LQKENI. V was cut by 2 bases and J by 0 bases, with 8 bases left in between. CDR3: CASSPGLSSGNTIYF. The CDR3 DNA sequence: TGTGCCAGCTCACCAGGACTCAGCTCTGGAAACACCATATATTTT.

This chain links TRBV7-2 with TRBJ2-1; TRBD1 matches 8 bases. In germline, CDR1 is SGHTA, CDR2 FQGNSA. V lost 3 bases to trimming and J lost 0 bases; unmatched junction nucleotides: 4. The CDR3 sequence is 16 residues long. CDR3 sequence (DNA): TGTGCCAGCAGCTTCCCAGGACAGGGCTCCTACAATGAGCAGTTCTTC. It encodes CASSFPGQGSYNEQFF.

The chain couples TRBV10-1 to TRBJ1-2; D call uncertain. The CDR3 has 12 residues. The V gene lost 6 bases and the J gene lost 4 bases, with 9 bases spanning the gap. CDR1 and CDR2 from the germline V gene are WNHNN and SYGVQD (reference sequence). The CDR3 region has the DNA TGCGCCAGCAGCCCGGGTCCCTATGGCTACACCTTC. Translation gives CASSPGPYGYTF.

This clone turned up a few times. This chain connects TRBV15 to TRBJ1-6; D is ambiguous. The CDR3 runs to 14 residues. V was trimmed by 4 bases and J by 9 bases, leaving 13 bases between them. Germline loops: CDR1 LNHNV, CDR2 YYDKDF (reference sequence). The CDR3: CATSKLRTRSPLHF. The CDR3 coding sequence is TGTGCCACCAGCAAACTTCGGACTCGTTCACCCCTCCACTTT.

This chain uses TRBV9 with TRBJ2-2; 7 bases line up with TRBD2. V shed 0 bases and J 4 bases; nucleotides not matched to a gene: 9. The germline gives CDR1 SGDLS, CDR2 YYNGEE. The CDR3 is made up of 17 amino acids. This CDR3 is CASSVAGASGPTGELFF. The DNA of the CDR3 is TGTGCCAGCAGCGTAGCTGGGGCTAGCGGCCCCACCGGGGAGCTGTTTTTT.

CDR3 protein: CAWNRGTLETQYF. Here the CDR3 DNA reads TGTGCCTGGAACAGGGGGACTTTGGAGACCCAGTACTTC. The gene calls are TRBV30 and TRBJ2-5; TRBD1 agrees at 8 bases. Germline V CDR1 and CDR2: GTSNPN, SVGIG (reference sequence). The V gene end was trimmed by 4 bases and the J gene end by 5 bases; junction bases not matched to a gene: 6. The length of the CDR3 is 13 residues.

This clone was counted between two and nine times. The sample has other DNA sequences that encode this CDR3 too. This CDR3 reads CASSQDRLAGGQETQYF. As DNA, the CDR3 is TGCGCCAGCAGCCAAGATCGGTTAGCGGGGGGGCAAGAGACCCAGTACTTC. The chain couples TRBV4-3 to TRBJ2-5, with 11 bases matching TRBD2. Trimming removed 0 bases from V and 2 bases from J; junction bases left unmatched: 5. Looked up from germline, CDR1 is LGHNA and CDR2 is YSLEER. The CDR3 is 17 amino acids.

This clone showed up just a few times. The gene calls are TRBV19 and TRBJ1-4, with D maybe TRBD1 (5 bases). CDR1 and CDR2 (germline): LNHDA, SQIVND (reference sequence). V was clipped by 7 bases and J by 7 bases, with 16 bases between them. The CDR3 runs 14 residues. The CDR3 nucleotides read TGTGCCAGTACCCCGACAGCCATGACTGAAAAACTGTTTTTT. It is translated as CASTPTAMTEKLFF.

V is TRBV6-5 and J is TRBJ1-2; D might be TRBD1 (6 bases). Germline V gene lookup returns CDR1 MNHEY and CDR2 SVGAGI. CDR3 length equals 15 residues. V shed 6 bases and J shed 2 bases, with 16 bases lying between them. The CDR3, as DNA: TGTGCCAGCAGCCGTACACCCGGGACAAACTATGGCTACACCTTC. Protein sequence: CASSRTPGTNYGYTF.

The chain is built from TRBV7-2 and TRBJ2-7; D is unclear. Germline CDR1 and CDR2: SGHTA and FQGNSA. This CDR3 comprises 16 residues. V was pared by 1 base and J by 0 bases, with 13 bases between. The CDR3 DNA follows: TGTGCCAGCAGCTTAGGTCCCGCGGAGAGCTCCTACGAGCAGTACTTC. Its protein product is CASSLGPAESSYEQYF.

V is TRBV7-9 and J is TRBJ1-5; D ambiguous. Germline V lookup: CDR1 SEHNR, CDR2 FQNEAQ (reference sequence). CDR3 length: 13 residues. Trimming took off 5 bases at V and 4 bases at J, with 9 bases between the two ends. The CDR3 bases are TGTGCCAGCAGCCCCGACGGGAATCAGCCCCAGCATTTT. Encoded protein: CASSPDGNQPQHF.

The chain couples TRBV30 to TRBJ2-7; 7 nucleotides align to TRBD1. Losses at the gene ends were 2 bases for V and 2 bases for J; bases not matched to a gene: 9. The CDR3 loop spans 15 amino acids. Germline-derived CDR1 and CDR2 are GTSNPN and SVGIG (reference sequence). Here the CDR3 reads CAWSSYRGFAYEQYF. CDR3 bases: TGTGCCTGGAGTAGTTACAGGGGATTTGCCTACGAGCAGTACTTC.

V is TRBV6-2 or TRBV6-3 and J is TRBJ2-5; possible D gene TRBD1, 5 bases. The CDR3 sequence is 12 residues long. Germline-derived CDR1 and CDR2 are MNHEY and SVGEGT. V shed 0 bases and J shed 14 bases, with 13 bases lying between them. The chain's CDR3 is CASSYSQGPLYF. DNA of the CDR3: TGTGCCAGCAGTTACTCTCAGGGCCCGCTTTACTTC.

The CDR3 sequence is CASSLGTGVGEQYF. CDR3 sequence (DNA): TGTGCCAGCAGCTTAGGGACAGGGGTGGGCGAGCAGTACTTC. V usage is TRBV7-2 and J usage is TRBJ2-7, with 9 bases identical to TRBD1. With 1 base clipped from V and 6 bases from J, the junction kept 4 bases outside the gene matches. The CDR3 is made up of 14 amino acids. In germline, CDR1 is SGHTA, CDR2 FQGNSA.

This clone appeared a single time. The genes are TRBV29-1 and TRBJ1-4; D is undetermined. The germline CDR1 and CDR2 sequences are SQVTM and ANQGSEA. This CDR3 region has 12 residues. Trimming stripped 4 bases from V and 4 bases from J, with 7 bases between. The CDR3 reads CSVGEYNEKLFF. The DNA for the CDR3 is TGCAGCGTTGGCGAATATAATGAAAAACTGTTTTTT.

This sequence joins TRBV10-3 and TRBJ1-3; 7 nucleotides match TRBD1. CDR1 is ENHRY and CDR2 is SYGVKD in the germline V gene. This CDR3 contains 14 residues. J gave up 2 bases and V 6 bases, and 4 bases lay outside the gene matches. CDR3 DNA: TGTGCCATCAGCTCGACAGGGACTGGAAACACCATATATTTT. It yields the protein CAISSTGTGNTIYF.

Concerning this clone itself: One end of the junction varies from germline; a read error may be responsible. V and J are TRBV12-3 or TRBV12-4 and TRBJ1-2; TRBD1 matches 8 bases. CDR3 length: 12 residues. The CDR3 DNA sequence: TGTGCCAGCAGCAACTCCGGGACAGGCCGATTCTTC. This gives the protein CASSNSGTGRFF.

This chain links TRBV5-1 with TRBJ2-7; D perhaps matches TRBD1 (6 bases). This CDR3 region has 14 residues. The V gene lost 2 bases and the J gene lost 2 bases, with 11 bases spanning the gap. Germline V gives CDR1 SGHRS, CDR2 YFSETQ. The CDR3 reads CASSLDGQPYEQYF. CDR3 in DNA: TGCGCCAGCAGCTTAGATGGACAGCCCTACGAGCAGTACTTC.

The chain uses TRBV15 and TRBJ1-2, with 10 bases lining up with TRBD1. The V and J ends lost 3 bases and 4 bases, in that order; junction bases with no gene match: 5. The CDR3 has 15 residues. The germline V gene encodes CDR1 LNHNV and CDR2 YYDKDF (reference sequence). The DNA for the CDR3 is TGTGCCACCAGCAGCCTGGGACAGGGGTCCTATGGCTACACCTTC. It is translated as CATSSLGQGSYGYTF.

The count of this clone is one. The chain carries TRBV11-2 and TRBJ1-6; 9 bases are shared with TRBD1. The germline gives CDR1 SGHAT, CDR2 FQNNGV. The CDR3 extends over 15 amino acids. J lost 8 bases, V lost 3 bases, and 5 bases had no gene match. CDR3 residues: CASSLDRGFYSPLHF. In DNA form, the CDR3 reads TGTGCCAGCAGCTTGGACAGGGGCTTTTATTCACCCCTCCACTTT.

This chain connects TRBV5-1 to TRBJ1-4; D ambiguous. This CDR3 has 15 amino acids. V dropped 2 bases and J dropped 4 bases, with 12 bases sitting between them. CDR1 and CDR2 (germline): SGHRS, YFSETQ. In DNA, the CDR3 is TGCGCCAGCAGCTTTGAGGACTTTCTTAATGAAAAACTGTTTTTT. This gives the protein CASSFEDFLNEKLFF.

The chain is built from TRBV27 and TRBJ1-3; 8 positions match TRBD1. The germline V gene encodes CDR1 MNHEY and CDR2 SMNVEV (reference sequence). The ends lost 3 bases at V and 4 bases at J; junction bases unmatched: 8. The CDR3 loop spans 16 amino acids. The CDR3 coding sequence is TGTGCCAGCAGTTTCGGACAGGGAGTGATCGGAAACACCATATATTTT. It is translated as CASSFGQGVIGNTIYF.

CDR3 residues: CASSLSSGGRHSPLHF. The CDR3, as DNA: TGTGCCAGCAGCTTATCATCAGGGGGCCGTCATTCACCCCTCCACTTT. V is TRBV11-3 and J is TRBJ1-6, with 8 bases aligning to TRBD1. V shed 2 bases and J 8 bases; nucleotides not matched to a gene: 8. The CDR3 runs 16 residues. CDR1 and CDR2 (germline): SGHNT, YENEEA.

V is TRBV27 and J is TRBJ2-7; TRBD2 matches 14 bases. Germline V gives CDR1 MNHEY, CDR2 SMNVEV (reference sequence). Germline trimming cut 6 bases from V and 6 bases from J; bases unmatched to any gene: 10. The CDR3 is 16 amino acids. This chain's CDR3 is CASSSLGLAGDGEQYV. CDR3 nucleotide sequence: TGTGCCAGCAGCTCGCTGGGACTAGCGGGGGATGGCGAGCAGTACGTC.

The chain is built from TRBV30 and TRBJ1-1; tentatively, D is TRBD1 (6 bases). Trimming took off 5 bases at V and 1 base at J, with 14 bases between the two ends. Looked up from germline, CDR1 is GTSNPN and CDR2 is SVGIG (reference sequence). The CDR3 extends over 14 amino acids. CDR3 residues: CAWGDGQRNTEAFF. The CDR3 DNA follows: TGTGCCTGGGGAGATGGACAGAGGAACACTGAAGCTTTCTTT.

In this sample, this clone turned up a few times. This rearrangement joins TRBV7-9 to TRBJ2-5; D not resolved. The CDR3 runs 12 residues. Trimming removed 4 bases at V and 5 bases at J, with 8 bases between. The germline CDR1 and CDR2 sequences are SEHNR and FQNEAQ (reference sequence). The CDR3 is CASSSLSETQYF. DNA for the CDR3: TGTGCCAGCAGCTCCCTTTCCGAGACCCAGTACTTC.

This clone was detected a few times. The chain combines TRBV25-1 with TRBJ1-2; D is possibly TRBD1 (5 bases). Germline CDR1 is MGHDK and CDR2 is SYGVNS. CDR3 length equals 16 residues. CDR3 residues: CGRPGHGLFYNYGYTF. DNA for the CDR3: TGTGGGCGGCCCGGACACGGGCTTTTTTATAACTATGGCTACACCTTC.